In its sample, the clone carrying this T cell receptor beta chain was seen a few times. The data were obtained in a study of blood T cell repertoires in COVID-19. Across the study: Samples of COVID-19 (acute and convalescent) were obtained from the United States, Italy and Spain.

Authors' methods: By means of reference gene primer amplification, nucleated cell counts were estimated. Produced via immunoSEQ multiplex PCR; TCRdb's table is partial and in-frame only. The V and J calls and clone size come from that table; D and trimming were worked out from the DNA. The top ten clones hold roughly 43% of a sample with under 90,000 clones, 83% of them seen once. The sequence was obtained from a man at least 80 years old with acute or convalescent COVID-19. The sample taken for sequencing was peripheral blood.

The CDR3 is CASSPRRGAQETQYF. The CDR3 DNA reads as TGTGCCAGCAGCCCCCGCCGGGGAGCGCAAGAGACCCAGTACTTC. J is TRBJ2-5 and V is TRBV11-2; possible D gene TRBD2, 5 bases. Trimming took off 5 bases at V and 2 bases at J, with 15 bases between the two ends. The CDR3 has 15 residues. Germline CDR1 is SGHAT and CDR2 is FQNNGV.